The TCR beta chain under discussion was sequenced for a study of T cells expressing NK-cell markers. In germline, CDR1 is GTSNPN, CDR2 SVGIG (reference sequence). CDR3 length: 14 amino acids. Each CDR3 protein gets one entry in TCRdb, which reprocessed the 5' RACE reads and gives no DNA. Here the sample table reports 350,000 to 400,000 distinct CDR3 sequences. The TCR was taken from a woman in her 50s in good health. The rearrangement uses TRBV30 and TRBJ2-1; TCRdb's assignment of TRBD2 cannot be checked, as there is no DNA. The source material was blood T cells: a sorted CD56 or NKG2C T cell subset, CD4+ or CD8+ T cells, or bulk PBMC T cells (not recorded which). CDR3 protein: CAWSVLAEYGEQFF. Using reference TRBV30 and TRBJ2-1 for the parts outside the CDR3, the full variable domain is SQTIHQWPATLVQPVGSPLSLECTVEGTSNPNLYWYRQAAGRGLQLLFYSVGIGQISSEVPQNLSASRPQDRQFILSSKKLLLSDSGFYLCAWSVLAEYGEQFFGPGTRLTVL.